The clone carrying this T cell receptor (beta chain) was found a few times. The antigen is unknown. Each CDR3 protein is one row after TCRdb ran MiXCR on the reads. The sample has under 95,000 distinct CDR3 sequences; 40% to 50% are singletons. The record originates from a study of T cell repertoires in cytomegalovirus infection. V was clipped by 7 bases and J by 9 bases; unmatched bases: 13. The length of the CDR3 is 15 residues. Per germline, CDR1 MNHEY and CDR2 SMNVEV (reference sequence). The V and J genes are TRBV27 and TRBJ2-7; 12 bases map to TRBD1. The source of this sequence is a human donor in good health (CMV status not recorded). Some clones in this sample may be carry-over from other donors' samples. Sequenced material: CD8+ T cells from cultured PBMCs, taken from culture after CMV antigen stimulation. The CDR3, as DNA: TGTGCCAGCAAGCTGGCAGGGACAGGGGGCGCCGGGCAGTACTTC. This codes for CASKLAGTGGAGQYF.